Shown below are 26 T cell receptor beta chains from a single sample sequenced in a study of blood T cell repertoires in COVID-19. Only in-frame clones appear in the TCRdb table, and some are missing; sequencing was by immunoSEQ multiplex PCR. Among around 200,000 clones, around 91% were seen once, and the ten largest hold 0.5% to 0.75%. Sequencing input: peripheral blood. These receptors were obtained from a man in his forties or fifties with acute or convalescent COVID-19.

Remarks on this clone: One junction end does not reproduce the germline sequence, and a read error may be involved. This chain joins TRBV12-3 or TRBV12-4 and TRBJ2-1; D may be TRBD1 (5 bases). The CDR3 runs to 12 residues. The chain's CDR3 is CASSPNWQGSIF. CDR3 DNA sequence: TGTGCCAGCAGTCCGAACTGGCAGGGCAGCATCTTC.

The chain recombines TRBV5-4 with TRBJ2-1; 12 nucleotides match TRBD2. Germline V CDR1 and CDR2: SGHNT, YYREEE (reference sequence). After removal of 0 bases from V and 0 bases from J, the junction contained 4 bases not matched to a gene. CDR3 size: 18 residues. The CDR3: CASSLALAGGSSYNEQFF. CDR3 sequence (DNA): TGTGCCAGCAGCTTGGCTCTAGCGGGGGGGAGCTCCTACAATGAGCAGTTCTTC.

The chain carries TRBV7-8 and TRBJ2-1; 10 positions match TRBD1. This CDR3 spans 14 amino acids. V lost 2 bases, J lost 6 bases, and 1 base stayed unmatched. CDR1 SGHVS and CDR2 FQNEAQ come from the germline V gene. CDR3 in amino acids: CASSLRDRGNEQFF. CDR3 nucleotides: TGTGCCAGCAGCTTAAGGGACAGGGGCAATGAGCAGTTCTTC. The whole variable domain, filled in from reference TRBV7-8 and TRBJ2-1, reads GAGVSQSPRYKVAKRGQDVALRCDPISGHVSLFWYQQALGQGPEFLTYFQNEAQLDKSGLPSDRFFAERPEGSVSTLKIQRTQQEDSAVYLCASSLRDRGNEQFFGPGTRLTVL.

This chain connects TRBV28 to TRBJ1-2, with D unclear. The CDR3 totals 13 residues. Deletions cut 3 bases from V and 4 bases from J, with 9 bases between. The germline gives CDR1 MDHEN, CDR2 SYDVKM. The CDR3 loop is CASSFSSGYGYTF. The CDR3 DNA follows: TGTGCCAGCAGTTTTAGTTCCGGCTATGGCTACACCTTC.

The chain combines TRBV25-1 with TRBJ1-2; TRBD1 aligns across 7 bases. The CDR3 length is 13 residues. Trimming at V came to 6 bases and at J to 3 bases, leaving 4 bases not matched to a gene. Germline V gene data show CDR1 as MGHDK and CDR2 as SYGVNS. CDR3 DNA sequence: TGTGCCAGCAGCGTCCAGGGGGACTATGGCTACACCTTC. This sequence encodes CASSVQGDYGYTF.

This clone has a single count. At one boundary the junction diverges from the germline segment, which might be a read error. V gene TRBV3-1 (or the pseudogene TRBV3-2) combines with J gene TRBJ1-1, with D possibly matching TRBD1 (6 bases). This CDR3 is built from 14 residues. Germline loops: CDR1 LGHDT, CDR2 YNNKEL (reference sequence). CDR3 coding DNA: TGTGCCAGCAGCCCCGTCACAGGGAACGCTGAAGCTTTCTTT. Residues: CASSPVTGNAEAFF.

V and J are TRBV6-5 and TRBJ2-5, with TRBD2 identical over 14 bases. V gave up 3 bases and J gave up 7 bases; unmatched junction bases: 7. Germline-derived CDR1 and CDR2 are MNHEY and SVGAGI. The CDR3 loop spans 16 amino acids. CDR3 loop: CASSYGTSGGSGTQYF. In DNA form, the CDR3 reads TGTGCCAGCAGTTATGGGACTAGCGGGGGCTCGGGGACCCAGTACTTC.

The chain uses TRBV10-3 and TRBJ2-3; D is uncertain. Germline V gene data show CDR1 as ENHRY and CDR2 as SYGVKD. V lost 6 bases and J lost 2, with 12 bases in between. The CDR3 has 14 amino acids. The CDR3 bases are TGTGCCATCAGCGCACCCCCTACCACAGATACGCAGTATTTT. Translation gives CAISAPPTTDTQYF.

This clone was seen once. V is TRBV4-2 and J is TRBJ1-5; no firm D call. V shed 0 bases and J shed 8 bases, with 8 bases lying between them. The CDR3 totals 13 residues. Germline V gene lookup returns CDR1 LGHNA and CDR2 YNFKEQ. This chain's CDR3 is CASSQDRGKPQHF. The CDR3 DNA sequence: TGTGCCAGCAGCCAAGATCGCGGCAAGCCCCAGCATTTT.

The gene calls are TRBV19 and TRBJ1-5, with 7 bases matching TRBD1. This CDR3 spans 16 amino acids. Germline V gene sequence: CDR1 LNHDA, CDR2 SQIVND (reference sequence). Trimming at V came to 7 bases and at J to 6 bases, leaving 15 bases not matched to a gene. In nucleotides, the CDR3 is TGTGCCAGTACCCTAGGGGGCCCCCGCCGGGGTCAGCCCCAGCATTTT. It yields the protein CASTLGGPRRGQPQHF.

The CDR3 DNA is TGTGCCAGCAGCCAAGGACAGGAATTTTTGGATGAGCAGTTCTTC. It encodes CASSQGQEFLDEQFF. J is TRBJ2-1 and V is TRBV14, with a possible D match to TRBD1 (6 bases). This CDR3 contains 15 residues. V lost 1 base and J 8 bases, leaving 15 bases between the germline ends. CDR1 is SGHDN and CDR2 is FVKESK in the germline V gene.

V usage is TRBV28 and J usage is TRBJ2-2, with 7 bases fitting TRBD1. The junction had 6 bases not matched to a gene; V was cut back by 4 bases and J by 4 bases. In germline, CDR1 is MDHEN, CDR2 SYDVKM. The CDR3 loop spans 15 amino acids. CDR3 sequence reads: CASSSQGFTTGELFF. The DNA for the CDR3 is TGTGCCAGCAGTTCACAGGGGTTCACCACCGGGGAGCTGTTTTTT.

This chain uses TRBV19 with TRBJ1-5, with 9 bases identical to TRBD1. Trimming cost V 5 bases and J 5 bases; bases outside gene matches: 10. This CDR3 region has 16 residues. Germline CDR1 and CDR2: LNHDA and SQIVND (reference sequence). The chain's CDR3 is CASSEGTGSIDQPQHF. The CDR3 region has the DNA TGTGCCAGTAGTGAAGGGACAGGGTCCATCGATCAGCCCCAGCATTTT. Full variable domain (rest looked up from reference TRBV19 and TRBJ1-5): DGGITQSPKYLFRKEGQNVTLSCEQNLNHDAMYWYRQDPGQGLRLIYYSQIVNDFQKGDIAEGYSVSREKKESFPLTVTSAQKNPTAFYLCASSEGTGSIDQPQHFGDGTRLSIL.

The chain links TRBV24-1 to TRBJ2-1; TRBD1 might be the D (6 bases). The CDR3 runs 17 residues. The germline gives CDR1 KGHDR, CDR2 SFDVKD. V lost 3 bases, J lost 8 bases, and 22 bases lay in between. The DNA of the CDR3 is TGTGCCACCAGTGATCCCCTGGACAGATATTCATCAGATGAGCAGTTCTTC. Protein: CATSDPLDRYSSDEQFF.

The rearrangement links TRBV7-6 to TRBJ2-2; TRBD1 matches 8 bases. In germline, CDR1 is SGHVS, CDR2 FNYEAQ. Trimming removed 1 base from V and 3 bases from J; junction bases left unmatched: 7. The CDR3 extends over 17 amino acids. The chain's CDR3 is CASSLDPGTGHTGELFF. In nucleotides, the CDR3 is TGTGCCAGCAGCTTAGACCCCGGGACAGGACACACCGGGGAGCTGTTTTTT.

The DNA of the CDR3 is TGTGCCAGCTCTTCACAGACGTACCAAGAGACCCAGTACTTC. Its protein is CASSSQTYQETQYF. The rearrangement uses TRBV18 and TRBJ2-5; D is uncertain. The germline V gene has CDR1 KGHSH and CDR2 LQKENI. This CDR3 has 14 residues. V dropped 6 bases and J dropped 0 bases, with 11 bases sitting between them.

V gene TRBV6-6 combines with J gene TRBJ2-7; tentatively, D is TRBD2 (6 bases). Between the trimmed V and J ends, which lost 2 bases and 6 bases, there was a span of 20 bases. CDR1 and CDR2 from the germline V gene are MNHNY and SVGAGI (reference sequence). This CDR3 contains 16 residues. CDR3 DNA sequence: TGTGCCAGCAGTTACACCCCGGGGCTGGTCGGGGGCGAGCAGTACTTC. It yields the protein CASSYTPGLVGGEQYF.

CDR3 residues: CASSFPDRSYEQYF. CDR3 in DNA: TGTGCCAGCAGCTTCCCGGACAGGAGTTACGAGCAGTACTTC. V usage is TRBV7-2 and J usage is TRBJ2-7; TRBD1 agrees at 7 bases. From germline, CDR1 is SGHTA and CDR2 FQGNSA. V was pared by 3 bases and J by 4 bases, with 6 bases of the junction left unmatched. The CDR3 has 14 residues.

The genes are TRBV2 and TRBJ2-2, with TRBD1 matching over 9 bases. With V trimmed by 6 bases and J by 7 bases, 3 bases remained unmatched. CDR3 length: 13 amino acids. Germline values: CDR1 SNHLY, CDR2 FYNNEI. CDR3 coding DNA: TGTGCCAGCAGAGGGACAGGGAACGGGGAGCTGTTTTTT. Its translation: CASRGTGNGELFF.

The chain is built from TRBV2 and TRBJ2-5, with TRBD1 identical over 11 bases. The V gene's germline CDR1 is SNHLY and CDR2 FYNNEI. The CDR3 sequence is 14 residues long. The V segment lost 10 bases and the J segment 5 bases; nucleotides outside the gene matches: 9. CDR3: CATRTGGLEETQYF. DNA for the CDR3: TGTGCCACCAGGACAGGGGGCTTAGAGGAGACCCAGTACTTC. Using reference TRBV2 and TRBJ2-5 for the parts outside the CDR3, the full variable domain is EPEVTQTPSHQVTQMGQEVILRCVPISNHLYFYWYRQILGQKVEFLVSFYNNEISEKSEIFDDQFSVERPDGSNFTLKIRSTKLEDSAMYFCATRTGGLEETQYFGPGTRLLVL.

The V gene is TRBV9, the J gene TRBJ2-3; 8 positions agree with TRBD1. Germline loops: CDR1 SGDLS, CDR2 YYNGEE. V lost 0 bases, J lost 2 bases, and 5 bases stayed unmatched. This CDR3 is built from 16 residues. CDR3 region: CASSVAGTGITDTQYF. CDR3 sequence (DNA): TGTGCCAGCAGCGTAGCGGGGACAGGCATCACAGATACGCAGTATTTT.

The CDR3 here is CASSVTGNNQPQHF. CDR3 bases: TGTGCCAGCAGTGTGACAGGGAACAATCAGCCCCAGCATTTT. This chain uses TRBV27 with TRBJ1-5; 7 positions match TRBD1. V dropped 5 bases and J dropped 3; count of bases not matched to a gene: 4. Germline-derived CDR1 and CDR2 are MNHEY and SMNVEV (reference sequence). CDR3 length: 14 residues.

This clone was found a few times. This chain joins TRBV5-1 and TRBJ1-5; 10 bases are a match to TRBD1. The germline CDR1 and CDR2 sequences are SGHRS and YFSETQ. The CDR3 loop spans 14 amino acids. The ends lost 4 bases at V and 5 bases at J; junction bases unmatched: 3. The CDR3 spells CASSEGTGDQPQHF. The DNA for the CDR3 is TGCGCCAGCAGCGAAGGGACAGGGGATCAGCCCCAGCATTTT.

The chain has TRBV19 and TRBJ1-5; 8 bases agree with TRBD1. The trim removed 8 bases at V and 3 bases at J, leaving 12 bases unmatched. The CDR3 is 16 residues long. CDR1 and CDR2 from the germline V gene are LNHDA and SQIVND (reference sequence). This chain's CDR3 is CASGGPGQANNQPQHF. As DNA, the CDR3 is TGTGCCAGTGGGGGCCCGGGACAGGCTAACAATCAGCCCCAGCATTTT. Looking up the rest from reference TRBV19 and TRBJ1-5 gives the full variable domain: DGGITQSPKYLFRKEGQNVTLSCEQNLNHDAMYWYRQDPGQGLRLIYYSQIVNDFQKGDIAEGYSVSREKKESFPLTVTSAQKNPTAFYLCASGGPGQANNQPQHFGDGTRLSIL.

This sequence joins TRBV6-5 and TRBJ1-2; tentative D call: TRBD1 (5 bases). The CDR3 has 13 amino acids. V dropped 2 bases and J dropped 4 bases, with 8 bases sitting between them. Looked up from germline, CDR1 is MNHEY and CDR2 is SVGAGI. The CDR3 DNA reads TGTGCCAGCAGTTACGGGGGGAGCTATGGCTACACCTTC. Translated: CASSYGGSYGYTF.

The chain has TRBV10-1 and TRBJ2-7; 9 nucleotides agree with TRBD1. The germline V gene has CDR1 WNHNN and CDR2 SYGVQD (reference sequence). The CDR3 totals 13 residues. The V gene end was trimmed by 6 bases and the J gene end by 4 bases; junction bases not matched to a gene: 4. The CDR3 DNA reads TGCGCCAGCAGCGAGGGGACAGGGTACGAGCAGTACTTC. Amino acids: CASSEGTGYEQYF.